The entry below describes one TCR beta chain. Its specificity is unknown. The data stem from a study of T cell repertoires in cytomegalovirus infection. Study as a whole: In the study, CMV epitopes included recently identified HLA-C-restricted and well-studied HLA-B-restricted ones. CMV infection and matching HLA type were both indicated by public TCR beta signatures.

One entry per CDR3 protein, called by TCRdb with MiXCR from the reads. The top ten hold 48% of the sample, which has approximately 590,000 distinct CDR3 sequences, roughly 42% seen once. Study conclusions and caveats: There were HLA-C-restricted CMV-specific TCR beta clonotypes dominating the ex vivo response. The study identified carriers of CMV plus the relevant HLA from cumulative public TCR beta family frequency.

The CDR3 is 11 residues long. Germline CDR1 reads SEHNR; CDR2 reads FQNEAQ (reference sequence). The ends were cut back, 8 bases at V and 8 bases at J, with 9 bases in the middle. This clonotype was sampled from a human donor in good health (CMV status not recorded). Some clones in this sample may be carry-over from other donors' samples. The sequences come from cultured PBMCs, collected from culture after CMV antigen stimulation. This rearrangement joins TRBV7-9 to TRBJ1-4; the D gene is possibly TRBD1 (5 bases). CDR3 in DNA: TGTGCCAGCGCTGAGGGGGAAAAACTGTTTTTT. It specifies CASAEGEKLFF.